This T cell receptor (beta chain) was recorded in a study of CD8 T cells in Susac syndrome. Study outcomes and limitations: Acknowledgment was made by the study that its TCR sequencing and HLA analysis involved a relatively small number of individuals.

Reverse transcription of roughly 0.45 to 1 ug RNA used random hexamers. An immunoSEQ multiplex PCR amplified TCR beta CDR3 over 54 Vbeta and 13 Jbeta. TCRdb independently ran MiXCR on the immunoSEQ multiplex PCR reads; one entry per CDR3 protein. The data show 330,000 or so distinct CDR3 sequences, 65% to 90% seen once. The CDR3 has 15 amino acids. Per germline, CDR1 MNHEY and CDR2 SVGEGT. V gave up 0 bases and J gave up 1 base, with 9 bases separating them. There are a few counts of this clonotype. Its target is unknown. Material: CD8+ T cells from PBMCs. This chain links TRBV6-2 or TRBV6-3 with TRBJ1-1; a possible D gene is TRBD1 (5 bases). The clonotype originates from a human donor with multiple sclerosis. This CDR3 is CASSYSTEANTEAFF. The CDR3 DNA reads as TGTGCCAGCAGTTACTCGACAGAAGCGAACACTGAAGCTTTCTTT.